The 12 T cell receptor beta chains below come from one sample, sequenced in a study of lymphopenia after photon versus proton radiotherapy. Generated by immunoSEQ multiplex PCR, the TCRdb table keeps only in-frame clones and is missing some. This sample has fewer than 50,000 clones, with 85% found just once. Sequences were derived from peripheral blood, sampled from a patient treated with photon-based radiotherapy. Receptor source: a man aged 35 to 55 with gastric cancer.

The chain recombines TRBV5-6 with TRBJ1-2, with TRBD1 identical over 9 bases. Germline CDR1 is SGHDT and CDR2 is YYEEEE. V lost 4 bases, J lost 5 bases, and 9 bases stayed unmatched. The CDR3 runs 15 residues. The CDR3 nucleotides are TGTGCCAGCAGCCCGGACCGGGACAGGGCTTATGGCTACACCTTC. As protein: CASSPDRDRAYGYTF.

V and J are TRBV7-3 and TRBJ2-1; 8 bases align to TRBD1. The CDR3 loop spans 17 amino acids. Germline V gives CDR1 SGHTA, CDR2 FQGTGA. The junction had 10 bases not matched to a gene; V was cut back by 2 bases and J by 4 bases. In nucleotides, the CDR3 is TGTGCCAGCAGCTTAGAACGCGGGACAGGACCTTACAATGAGCAGTTCTTC. Translating gives CASSLERGTGPYNEQFF.

The rearrangement joins TRBV5-1 to TRBJ2-1; the D call may be TRBD1 or TRBD2 (5 bases each). Germline V lookup: CDR1 SGHRS, CDR2 YFSETQ. The CDR3 loop spans 16 amino acids. Trimming removed 3 bases from V and 0 bases from J, with 13 bases in between. CDR3 loop: CASSSAGTVSYNEQFF. The CDR3 DNA is TGCGCCAGCAGCTCCGCAGGGACCGTCTCCTACAATGAGCAGTTCTTC.

This rearrangement joins TRBV19 to TRBJ2-7; the D gene could be TRBD1 or TRBD2 (5 bases each). Trimming left V 6 bases short and J 6 bases short, with 18 bases between. The CDR3 totals 14 residues. The germline V gene encodes CDR1 LNHDA and CDR2 SQIVND (reference sequence). CDR3: CASRPGTLLGEQYF. The CDR3 nucleotides are TGTGCCAGTAGACCCGGGACCCTCTTGGGCGAGCAGTACTTC. The full variable domain, in which reference TRBV19 and TRBJ2-7 provide the parts outside the CDR3, is DGGITQSPKYLFRKEGQNVTLSCEQNLNHDAMYWYRQDPGQGLRLIYYSQIVNDFQKGDIAEGYSVSREKKESFPLTVTSAQKNPTAFYLCASRPGTLLGEQYFGPGTRLTVT.

The V and J genes are TRBV7-9 and TRBJ2-3, with D possibly being TRBD1 or TRBD2 (5 bases each). Germline CDR1 reads SEHNR; CDR2 reads FQNEAQ (reference sequence). Trimming took 0 bases from V and 5 from J, leaving 12 bases between them. The CDR3 has 15 amino acids. The CDR3 sequence is CASSLAGTNKDTQYF. In DNA form, the CDR3 reads TGTGCCAGCAGCTTAGCTGGGACGAACAAAGATACGCAGTATTTT.

The V call is TRBV2, the J call TRBJ1-1, with D unclear. The CDR3 extends over 13 amino acids. From germline, CDR1 is SNHLY and CDR2 FYNNEI. Trimming took 6 bases from V and 1 from J, leaving 9 bases between them. The DNA for the CDR3 is TGTGCCAGCAGGTATGACACGAACACTGAAGCTTTCTTT. It codes for CASRYDTNTEAFF.

The chain combines TRBV27 with TRBJ2-7, with 9 bases lining up with TRBD2. J gave up 3 bases and V 3 bases, and 9 bases lay outside the gene matches. The CDR3 is 16 amino acids. In germline, CDR1 is MNHEY, CDR2 SMNVEV (reference sequence). The CDR3 loop is CASSFRLAGANYEQYF. CDR3 coding DNA: TGTGCCAGCAGTTTTCGTTTAGCGGGGGCGAACTACGAGCAGTACTTC.

This clone appeared a few times. CDR3 region: CSVPRQGADTQYF. In DNA, the CDR3 is TGCAGCGTTCCGAGACAGGGGGCAGATACGCAGTATTTT. V is TRBV29-1 and J is TRBJ2-3, with 9 bases aligning to TRBD1. J gave up 4 bases and V 5 bases, and 4 bases lay outside the gene matches. Germline loops: CDR1 SQVTM, CDR2 ANQGSEA. This CDR3 has 13 residues.

This sequence joins TRBV19 and TRBJ1-2; D is unresolved. Trimming took 5 bases from V and 6 from J, leaving 16 bases between them. The CDR3 totals 14 residues. CDR1 is LNHDA, CDR2 SQIVND, per germline (reference sequence). The CDR3 sequence is CASSPFEGGHGYTF. CDR3 in DNA: TGTGCCAGTAGTCCCTTTGAGGGAGGGCATGGCTACACCTTC. Based on the CDR3 plus reference TRBV19 and TRBJ1-2, the full variable domain is DGGITQSPKYLFRKEGQNVTLSCEQNLNHDAMYWYRQDPGQGLRLIYYSQIVNDFQKGDIAEGYSVSREKKESFPLTVTSAQKNPTAFYLCASSPFEGGHGYTFGSGTRLTVV.

The rearrangement uses TRBV7-2 and TRBJ1-3; D uncertain. Deletions cut 1 base from V and 0 bases from J, with 10 bases between. CDR3 length: 16 amino acids. Per germline, CDR1 SGHTA and CDR2 FQGNSA. The CDR3 is CASSLEAPNSGNTIYF. The DNA of the CDR3 is TGTGCCAGCAGCTTAGAGGCCCCAAACTCTGGAAACACCATATATTTT.

The V call is TRBV19, the J call TRBJ1-5; TRBD1 matches 8 bases. The germline gives CDR1 LNHDA, CDR2 SQIVND (reference sequence). The V segment lost 8 bases and the J segment 2 bases; nucleotides outside the gene matches: 8. The CDR3 sequence is 15 residues long. In DNA, the CDR3 is TGTGCCAGTTCAGGGACAGGAATCGGCAATCAGCCCCAGCATTTT. Amino acids: CASSGTGIGNQPQHF. The whole variable domain, filled in from reference TRBV19 and TRBJ1-5, reads DGGITQSPKYLFRKEGQNVTLSCEQNLNHDAMYWYRQDPGQGLRLIYYSQIVNDFQKGDIAEGYSVSREKKESFPLTVTSAQKNPTAFYLCASSGTGIGNQPQHFGDGTRLSIL.

The chain uses TRBV11-1 and TRBJ2-7; possibly TRBD2 for D (5 bases). This CDR3 is built from 14 residues. Per the germline V gene, CDR1 is SGHAT and CDR2 is FQDESV (reference sequence). V gave up 2 bases and J gave up 2 bases, with 10 bases separating them. This CDR3 reads CASSLSEGAYEQYF. In DNA, the CDR3 is TGTGCCAGCAGCTTATCTGAGGGAGCCTACGAGCAGTACTTC.